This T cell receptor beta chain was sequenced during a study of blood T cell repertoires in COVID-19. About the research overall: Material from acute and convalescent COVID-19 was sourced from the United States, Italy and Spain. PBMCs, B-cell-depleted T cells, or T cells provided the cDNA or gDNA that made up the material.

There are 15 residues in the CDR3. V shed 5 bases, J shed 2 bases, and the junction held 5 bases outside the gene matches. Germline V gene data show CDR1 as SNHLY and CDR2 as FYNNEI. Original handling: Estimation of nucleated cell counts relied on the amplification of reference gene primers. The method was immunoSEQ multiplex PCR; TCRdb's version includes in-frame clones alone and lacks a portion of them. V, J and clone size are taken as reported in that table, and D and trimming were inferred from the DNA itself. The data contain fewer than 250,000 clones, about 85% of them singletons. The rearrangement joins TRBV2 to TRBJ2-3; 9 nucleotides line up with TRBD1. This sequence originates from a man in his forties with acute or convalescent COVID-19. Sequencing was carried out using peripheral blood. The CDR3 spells CASSPGQGYTDTQYF. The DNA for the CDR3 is TGTGCCAGCAGTCCGGGACAGGGCTACACAGATACGCAGTATTTT.